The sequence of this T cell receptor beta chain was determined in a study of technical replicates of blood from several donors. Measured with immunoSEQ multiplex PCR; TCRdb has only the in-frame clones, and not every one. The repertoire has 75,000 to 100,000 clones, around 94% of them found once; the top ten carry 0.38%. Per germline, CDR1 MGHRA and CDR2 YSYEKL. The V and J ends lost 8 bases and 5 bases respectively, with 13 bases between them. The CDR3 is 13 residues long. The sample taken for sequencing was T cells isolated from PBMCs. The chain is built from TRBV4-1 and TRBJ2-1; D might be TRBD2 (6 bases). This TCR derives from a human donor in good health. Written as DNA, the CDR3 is TGCGCCAGCGCATTAGCGGCCGACAATGAGCAGTTCTTC. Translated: CASALAADNEQFF.